These 19 T cell receptor beta chains were sequenced from one sample in a study of blood T cells in healthy people across ages. Primed by a sample-barcoded 5' primer and a J-beta primer mix, a second PCR proceeded for 7 to 11 cycles. Each CDR3 protein gets one entry after TCRdb re-called the 5' RACE reads with MiXCR. The sample lists 590,000 or so distinct CDR3 sequences; roughly 30% were seen once. The specimen sequenced was blood. All receptors come from a woman aged 80 or over in good health.

This clonotype was counted many times. V and J are TRBV7-9 and TRBJ2-7, with a tentative D call TRBD1 (6 bases). Germline V CDR1 and CDR2: SEHNR, FQNEAQ (reference sequence). CDR3 length equals 13 residues. Trimming pared 6 bases from V and 8 bases from J, leaving 17 bases between. The CDR3 bases are TGTGCCAGCAGTGTGGACAGCTACTCTAAGCAGTACTTC. Translating gives CASSVDSYSKQYF.

With regard to this clonotype: Being one base from a much bigger clone, this may be a read error. This rearrangement joins TRBV10-3 to TRBJ2-1; D is unclear. The CDR3 has 11 amino acids. Germline CDR1 is ENHRY and CDR2 is SYGVKD. Trimming left V 4 bases short and J 7 bases short, with 5 bases between. This CDR3 reads CAISVRNEQFF. The CDR3 nucleotides read TGTGCCATCAGTGTAAGGAATGAGCAGTTCTTC.

The CDR3 is CASSIEGVSETQYF. Here the CDR3 DNA reads TGTGCCAGCAGCATCGAGGGGGTTTCAGAGACCCAGTACTTC. V usage is TRBV7-2 and J usage is TRBJ2-7, with D possibly TRBD1 on 6 matching bases. The J call may be mistaken, given a closer DNA end match to TRBJ2-5. CDR1 and CDR2 from the germline V gene are SGHTA and FQGNSA. This CDR3 contains 14 residues.

Points on this clonotype: A single base separates this from a much larger clone, so it may be a read error. The J gene is TRBJ1-6, the V gene TRBV20-1; D gene ambiguous. The germline V gene encodes CDR1 DFQATT and CDR2 SNEGSKA (reference sequence). This CDR3 has 15 amino acids. Trimming stripped 5 bases from V and 4 bases from J, with 15 bases between. CDR3 DNA: TGCAGTGCTCAAATACGGACTGATTATAATTCACCCCTCCACTTT. The encoded protein is CSAQIRTDYNSPLHF.

This clonotype was seen only a few times. The gene calls are TRBV5-6 and TRBJ2-7; D is unresolved. V lost 1 base and J 5 bases, leaving 13 bases between the germline ends. Germline assignment: CDR1 SGHDT and CDR2 YYEEEE. The CDR3 consists of 14 residues. DNA of the CDR3: TGTGCCAGCAGCTTGCTGGGTTATGGGGACGAGCAGTACTTC. It is translated as CASSLLGYGDEQYF.

This clonotype has at least ten counts. This chain connects TRBV6-6 to TRBJ1-2, with D possibly TRBD1 on 5 matching bases. The CDR3 is 13 residues long. The germline CDR1 and CDR2 sequences are MNHNY and SVGAGI (reference sequence). V lost 7 bases to trimming and J lost 4 bases, with 13 bases between them. CDR3 nucleotides: TGTGCCAGCAAGGGGCAGCCTGTCTATGGCTACACCTTC. Protein: CASKGQPVYGYTF.

As regards this clonotype: A much bigger clone sits one base away, suggesting this may be a read error. V usage is TRBV7-7 and J usage is TRBJ2-1; 15 bases match TRBD2. Trimming took 5 bases from V and 7 from J; bases not matched to a gene: 6. The CDR3 totals 16 residues. CDR1 and CDR2 (germline): SSHAT, FNYEAQ (reference sequence). Written as DNA, the CDR3 is TGTGCCAGCAGCGTAGGGACTAGCGGGGGGCCTAATGAGCAGTTCTTC. This codes for CASSVGTSGGPNEQFF.

This clonotype has ten or more counts. This chain uses TRBV2 with TRBJ1-2; 10 bases are a match to TRBD1. V lost 4 bases, J lost 7 bases, and 6 bases stayed unmatched. This CDR3 is 14 amino acids long. Looked up from germline, CDR1 is SNHLY and CDR2 is FYNNEI. The CDR3 nucleotides read TGTGCCAGCAGTGCGACAGGGGGCGGACGTGGCTACACCTTC. Encoded protein: CASSATGGGRGYTF.

This clonotype was observed at least ten times. The rearrangement joins TRBV2 to TRBJ2-3, with 7 bases matching TRBD2. In germline, CDR1 is SNHLY, CDR2 FYNNEI. The CDR3 has 16 amino acids. V gave up 0 bases and J gave up 3 bases; unmatched junction bases: 6. The CDR3 reads CASSEALGLVTDTQYF. The CDR3 region has the DNA TGTGCCAGCAGTGAAGCTTTAGGACTAGTGACAGATACGCAGTATTTT.

This clonotype was observed many times. This chain connects TRBV20-1 to TRBJ2-1; 11 bases are shared with TRBD2. Unmatched junction bases numbered 5, after V lost 4 bases and J lost 9 bases. Looked up from germline, CDR1 is DFQATT and CDR2 is SNEGSKA (reference sequence). This CDR3 has 13 amino acids. CDR3 nucleotide sequence: TGCAGTGCTACGAGACTAGCGGGGACTGAGCAGTTCTTC. This sequence encodes CSATRLAGTEQFF.

This clonotype was seen repeatedly, ten times or more. Since a much larger clone is just one base distant, this may be a read error. In DNA form, the CDR3 reads TGCGCCAGCAGCTTGACGGTCGGGAACAATGAGCAGTACTTC. This encodes CASSLTVGNNEQYF. J is TRBJ2-5 and V is TRBV5-1; maybe TRBD2 (5 bases). Between the trimmed V and J ends, which lost 1 base and 11 bases, there was a span of 18 bases. The CDR3 consists of 14 residues. Germline lookup yields CDR1 SGHRS and CDR2 YFSETQ.

This clonotype was counted at least ten times. This CDR3 reads CASRRGTEDGYTF. The CDR3 DNA follows: TGCGCCAGCCGAAGAGGGACAGAAGATGGCTACACCTTC. The chain joins TRBV5-1 to TRBJ1-2, with TRBD1 matching 7 bases. Germline V gene data show CDR1 as SGHRS and CDR2 as YFSETQ. This CDR3 spans 13 amino acids. The ends lost 7 bases at V and 6 bases at J; junction bases unmatched: 9.

This clonotype has ten or more counts. It may be a read error: a sequence one base away is much more abundant. This chain's CDR3 is CASSSQAGGYNEQYF. CDR3 bases: TGTGCCAGCAGCTCCCAAGCGGGGGGATACAATGAGCAGTACTTC. The chain recombines TRBV7-2 with TRBJ2-1, with 9 bases aligning to TRBD2. The DNA end is a closer match to TRBJ2-7, so the J assignment may be wrong. The CDR3 spans 15 residues. CDR1 and CDR2 (germline): SGHTA, FQGNSA.

The chain joins TRBV19 to TRBJ2-7; D is undetermined. The CDR3 spans 14 residues. Germline V CDR1 and CDR2: LNHDA, SQIVND (reference sequence). Between the trimmed V and J ends, which lost 5 bases and 6 bases, there was a span of 17 bases. CDR3 in amino acids: CASSETDGLGEQYF. Here the CDR3 DNA reads TGTGCCAGTAGTGAAACAGATGGCCTTGGCGAGCAGTACTTC.

This clonotype was recorded many times. The gene calls are TRBV4-1 and TRBJ1-4; 8 bases map to TRBD1. Germline CDR1 MGHRA, CDR2 YSYEKL. V lost 4 bases, J lost 0 bases, and 4 bases stayed unmatched. The CDR3 spans 16 residues. The CDR3 bases are TGCGCCAGCAGCCGAGTACAGGGGGCAACTAATGAAAAACTGTTTTTT. This codes for CASSRVQGATNEKLFF.

This clonotype was found many times. The gene calls are TRBV20-1 and TRBJ2-3, with D possibly being TRBD2 (6 bases). Per germline, CDR1 DFQATT and CDR2 SNEGSKA (reference sequence). This CDR3 has 15 amino acids. V lost 0 bases and J lost 0, with 10 bases in between. The CDR3 protein is CSARDTGTSTDTQYF. The CDR3 DNA reads TGCAGTGCTAGAGACACCGGGACTAGCACAGATACGCAGTATTTT.

This clonotype was observed a few times. The chain is built from TRBV4-2 and TRBJ2-1; TRBD2 matches at 15 bases. The CDR3 runs to 16 residues. Germline V gene lookup returns CDR1 LGHNA and CDR2 YNFKEQ. Trimming removed 0 bases from V and 6 bases from J; junction bases left unmatched: 0. The CDR3 loop reads CASSQEGLAGGNEQFF. DNA for the CDR3: TGTGCCAGCAGCCAAGAGGGACTAGCGGGGGGCAATGAGCAGTTCTTC.

Ten or more counts support this clonotype. The rearrangement uses TRBV25-1 and TRBJ1-2; possible D gene TRBD1, 6 bases. The CDR3 is 13 amino acids. CDR1 is MGHDK and CDR2 is SYGVNS in the germline V gene. V was cut by 7 bases and J by 7 bases, with 16 bases left in between. This CDR3 reads CASTRPGESGYTF. DNA for the CDR3: TGTGCCAGCACCCGCCCAGGGGAAAGTGGCTACACCTTC.

The sample holds many counts of this clonotype. The CDR3 is CASSPMVGVGETQYF. The CDR3 nucleotides read TGTGCCAGCAGCCCGATGGTGGGAGTTGGAGAGACCCAGTACTTC. V is TRBV9 and J is TRBJ2-5; perhaps TRBD2 as D (5 bases). Trimming left V 4 bases short and J 4 bases short, with 17 bases between. CDR3 length: 15 amino acids. Germline assignment: CDR1 SGDLS and CDR2 YYNGEE.